This entry is about one T cell receptor beta chain. Antigen unknown. Through template switching, UMIs that included a 6-nucleotide sample barcode were added. TCRdb reanalyzed the 5' RACE reads, giving one entry per CDR3 protein sequence and no DNA. This repertoire includes about 300,000 distinct CDR3 sequences. Germline V CDR1 and CDR2: SGHKS, YYEKEE (reference sequence). The CDR3 has 16 amino acids. The data were taken from a study of monozygotic twins with inflammatory bowel disease. Study observations and caveats: No repertoire similarity difference was seen between concordant and discordant twins; power was possibly limited. Fewer clonotypes were shared with others by IBD patients than by healthy twins, especially with disease activity.

The chain carries TRBV5-5 and TRBJ2-6; checking the TCRdb D call of TRBD2 is not possible without DNA. This clonotype was sampled from a human donor with ulcerative colitis or Crohn's disease, or a healthy co-twin of an affected twin (not recorded which). The sequencing sample was made of blood. The CDR3 reads CASSRDYVSGANVLTF.